What follows are 16 T cell receptor beta chains derived from one specimen sequenced in a study of CD8+ T cells in alopecia areata. Treatment reported: oral pan-JAK inhibitor, 5-10 mg twice daily. Extraction of RNA preceded its reverse transcription into cDNA, which served as the sequencing template. Clones were read by immunoSEQ multiplex PCR, and TCRdb kept only the in-frame ones, dropping some. The table includes about 270,000 clones, about three fifths detected once. Here the sequenced sample was CD4+ T cells sorted from blood, taken at roughly week 52, from a patient treated with tofacitinib. These receptors all come from a human donor with alopecia areata.

This clone has more than one count but fewer than ten. Distinct nucleotide sequences in the sample also encode this CDR3. The chain joins TRBV30 to TRBJ2-7, with 7 bases lining up with TRBD1. With 4 bases clipped from V and 3 bases from J, the junction kept 3 bases outside the gene matches. Germline values: CDR1 GTSNPN, CDR2 SVGIG (reference sequence). The CDR3 is 12 amino acids. This CDR3 is CAWTRQGYEQYF. CDR3 nucleotide sequence: TGTGCCTGGACAAGACAGGGCTACGAGCAGTACTTC.

In DNA, the CDR3 is TGTGCCAGCAGCTTAGCGGCGACAGCTTACGAGCAGTACTTC. Protein product: CASSLAATAYEQYF. V is TRBV7-2 and J is TRBJ2-7, with D possibly matching TRBD1 (5 bases). V was trimmed by 0 bases and J by 4 bases, leaving 10 bases between them. Germline CDR1 reads SGHTA; CDR2 reads FQGNSA. The CDR3 totals 14 residues.

The V and J genes are TRBV6-6 and TRBJ2-4, with D tentatively TRBD1 or TRBD2 (7 bases each). V was clipped by 8 bases and J by 6 bases, with 17 bases between them. The CDR3 extends over 14 amino acids. Germline V lookup: CDR1 MNHNY, CDR2 SVGAGI (reference sequence). As DNA, the CDR3 is TGTGCCAGCCAAAGGACTAGACAGGGAAACATTCAGTACTTC. Translated: CASQRTRQGNIQYF.

V and J are TRBV4-2 and TRBJ2-1; unclear D gene. Between the trimmed V and J ends, which lost 1 base and 4 bases, there was a span of 5 bases. The CDR3 totals 13 residues. Germline CDR1 and CDR2: LGHNA and YNFKEQ. The CDR3 sequence is CASSQVQYNEQFF. The CDR3 DNA is TGTGCCAGCAGCCAAGTACAGTACAATGAGCAGTTCTTC.

The chain has TRBV5-6 and TRBJ2-5, with D hard to call. This CDR3 has 13 amino acids. V was pared by 6 bases and J by 5 bases, with 14 bases between. Looked up from germline, CDR1 is SGHDT and CDR2 is YYEEEE. DNA of the CDR3: TGTGCCAGCAACAAGGACGTACGGGAGACCCAGTACTTC. Translating gives CASNKDVRETQYF.

V gene TRBV29-1 combines with J gene TRBJ1-5; D is possibly TRBD1 (6 bases). This CDR3 is built from 12 residues. In germline, CDR1 is SQVTM, CDR2 ANQGSEA. Trimming stripped 5 bases from V and 6 bases from J, with 11 bases between. CDR3 bases: TGCAGCGTTCAGGGGCCGGGTCAGCCCCAGCATTTT. The encoded protein is CSVQGPGQPQHF. The full variable domain, completed using reference TRBV29-1 and TRBJ1-5, is SAVISQKPSRDICQRGTSLTIQCQVDSQVTMMFWYRQQPGQSLTLIATANQGSEATYESGFVIDKFPISRPNLTFSTLTVSNMSPEDSSIYLCSVQGPGQPQHFGDGTRLSIL.

The chain recombines TRBV15 with TRBJ1-6; D is uncertain. This CDR3 contains 13 residues. Trimming removed 0 bases at V and 14 bases at J, with 11 bases between. CDR1 is LNHNV, CDR2 YYDKDF, per germline (reference sequence). The chain's CDR3 is CATSREPGATLHF. CDR3 nucleotides: TGTGCCACCAGCAGAGAACCGGGAGCAACCCTCCACTTT.

The V call is TRBV5-1, the J call TRBJ2-2; TRBD1 matches 8 bases. Germline V gives CDR1 SGHRS, CDR2 YFSETQ. CDR3 size: 15 residues. V gave up 0 bases and J gave up 6 bases; unmatched junction bases: 4. Here the CDR3 DNA reads TGCGCCAGCAGCTTGGGCAGGGGGCAGCCCGGGGAGCTGTTTTTT. Amino acid sequence: CASSLGRGQPGELFF. Drawing the rest from reference TRBV5-1 and TRBJ2-2, the complete variable domain is KAGVTQTPRYLIKTRGQQVTLSCSPISGHRSVSWYQQTPGQGLQFLFEYFSETQRNKGNFPGRFSGRQFSNSRSEMNVSTLELGDSALYLCASSLGRGQPGELFFGEGSRLTVL.

The chain has TRBV2 and TRBJ1-6, with D possibly TRBD1 on 6 matching bases. CDR3 length equals 16 residues. Trimming removed 4 bases from V and 6 bases from J, with 16 bases in between. Germline V gene data show CDR1 as SNHLY and CDR2 as FYNNEI. The CDR3 sequence: CASSGETGGFNSPLHF. The CDR3 region has the DNA TGTGCCAGCAGTGGTGAGACAGGCGGCTTTAATTCACCCCTCCACTTT.

The rearrangement joins TRBV15 to TRBJ1-2; 9 bases map to TRBD1. Unmatched junction bases numbered 4, after V lost 0 bases and J lost 5 bases. Germline CDR1 LNHNV, CDR2 YYDKDF (reference sequence). The CDR3 has 15 amino acids. The CDR3 here is CATSRDTTGGYGYTF. The CDR3 nucleotides read TGTGCCACCAGCAGAGATACGACAGGGGGTTATGGCTACACCTTC. Drawing the rest from reference TRBV15 and TRBJ1-2, the complete variable domain is DAMVIQNPRYQVTQFGKPVTLSCSQTLNHNVMYWYQQKSSQAPKLLFHYYDKDFNNEADTPDNFQSRRPNTSFCFLDIRSPGLGDTAMYLCATSRDTTGGYGYTFGSGTRLTVV.

This chain links TRBV19 with TRBJ2-7; TRBD1 agrees at 8 bases. The CDR3 has 15 amino acids. Germline CDR1 reads LNHDA; CDR2 reads SQIVND (reference sequence). V was clipped by 6 bases and J by 2 bases; unmatched bases: 9. The CDR3 spells CASSQPGTGAYEQYF. DNA for the CDR3: TGTGCCAGTAGCCAGCCGGGGACAGGAGCCTACGAGCAGTACTTC.

This clone was counted ten times or more. The genes are TRBV4-1 and TRBJ2-3, with 8 bases aligning to TRBD2. Trimming cost V 1 base and J 0 bases; bases outside gene matches: 12. The CDR3 covers 19 residues. Germline CDR1 and CDR2: MGHRA and YSYEKL. Here the CDR3 reads CASSQGGSGATSSTDTQYF. The CDR3, as DNA: TGCGCCAGCAGCCAAGGGGGTAGCGGGGCAACCTCTAGCACAGATACGCAGTATTTT.

This clone was seen a few times. The rearrangement uses TRBV19 and TRBJ2-1; 7 bases are shared with TRBD2. Trimming at V came to 5 bases and at J to 2 bases, leaving 9 bases not matched to a gene. Germline V CDR1 and CDR2: LNHDA, SQIVND (reference sequence). The CDR3 covers 16 residues. The CDR3 spells CASSPPWGGPYNEQFF. DNA for the CDR3: TGTGCCAGTAGTCCCCCCTGGGGGGGACCCTACAATGAGCAGTTCTTC.

The chain couples TRBV5-1 to TRBJ2-7; tentative D call: TRBD1 (7 bases). The CDR3 spans 14 residues. Germline CDR1 reads SGHRS; CDR2 reads YFSETQ. Between the trimmed V and J ends, which lost 4 bases and 6 bases, there was a span of 17 bases. The CDR3 region is CASSLADRRGEQYF. The CDR3 DNA follows: TGCGCCAGCAGCCTTGCGGACAGGAGGGGCGAGCAGTACTTC.

The gene calls are TRBV18 and TRBJ1-1; D not certain. Germline loops: CDR1 KGHSH, CDR2 LQKENI. CDR3 length equals 14 residues. V lost 3 bases and J 4 bases, leaving 12 bases between the germline ends. CDR3 sequence: CASSPLLRSTEAFF. The CDR3 DNA reads as TGTGCCAGCTCACCGTTACTCAGGTCCACTGAAGCTTTCTTT.

The chain has TRBV5-1 and TRBJ1-1; TRBD1 matches at 7 bases. This CDR3 spans 13 amino acids. V trimming: 4 bases; J trimming: 4 bases; junction bases outside the gene matches: 4. CDR1 and CDR2 from the germline V gene are SGHRS and YFSETQ. The CDR3 DNA is TGCGCCAGCAGCCTGGGACAGACCACTGAAGCTTTCTTT. Translating it yields CASSLGQTTEAFF. Together with reference TRBV5-1 and TRBJ1-1, the CDR3 gives the full variable domain: KAGVTQTPRYLIKTRGQQVTLSCSPISGHRSVSWYQQTPGQGLQFLFEYFSETQRNKGNFPGRFSGRQFSNSRSEMNVSTLELGDSALYLCASSLGQTTEAFFGQGTRLTVV.